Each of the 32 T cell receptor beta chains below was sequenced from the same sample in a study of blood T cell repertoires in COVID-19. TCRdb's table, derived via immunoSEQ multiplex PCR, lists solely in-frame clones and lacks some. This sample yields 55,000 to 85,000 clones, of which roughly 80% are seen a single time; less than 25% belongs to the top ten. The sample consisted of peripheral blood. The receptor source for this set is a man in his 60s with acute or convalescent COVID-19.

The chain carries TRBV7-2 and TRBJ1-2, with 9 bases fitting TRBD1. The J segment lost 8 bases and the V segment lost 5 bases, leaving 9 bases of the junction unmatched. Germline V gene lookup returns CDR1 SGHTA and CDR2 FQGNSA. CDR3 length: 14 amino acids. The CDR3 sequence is CASSTLGQGNGYTF. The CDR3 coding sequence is TGTGCCAGCAGCACACTCGGACAGGGGAACGGCTACACCTTC.

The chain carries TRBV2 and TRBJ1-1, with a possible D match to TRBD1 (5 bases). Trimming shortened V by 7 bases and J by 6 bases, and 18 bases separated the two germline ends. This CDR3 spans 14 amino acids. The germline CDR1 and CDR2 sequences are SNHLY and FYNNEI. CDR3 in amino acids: CASTPGRGGAEAFF. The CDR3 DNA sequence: TGTGCCAGCACACCCGGGAGGGGTGGCGCTGAAGCTTTCTTT.

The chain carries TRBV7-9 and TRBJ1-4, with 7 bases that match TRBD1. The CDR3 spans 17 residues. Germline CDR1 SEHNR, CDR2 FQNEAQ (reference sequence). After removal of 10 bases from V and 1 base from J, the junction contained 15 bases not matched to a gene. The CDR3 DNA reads TGTGCCACCCCAGTGGAGGGGGCTGGTGGAACTAATGAAAAACTGTTTTTT. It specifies CATPVEGAGGTNEKLFF.

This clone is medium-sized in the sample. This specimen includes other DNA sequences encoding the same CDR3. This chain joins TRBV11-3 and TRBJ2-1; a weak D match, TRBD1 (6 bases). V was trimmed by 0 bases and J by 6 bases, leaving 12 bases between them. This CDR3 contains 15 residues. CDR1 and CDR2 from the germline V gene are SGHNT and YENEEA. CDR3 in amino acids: CASSLEGQGGNEQFF. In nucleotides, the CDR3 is TGTGCCAGCAGCTTAGAGGGGCAAGGGGGCAATGAGCAGTTCTTC.

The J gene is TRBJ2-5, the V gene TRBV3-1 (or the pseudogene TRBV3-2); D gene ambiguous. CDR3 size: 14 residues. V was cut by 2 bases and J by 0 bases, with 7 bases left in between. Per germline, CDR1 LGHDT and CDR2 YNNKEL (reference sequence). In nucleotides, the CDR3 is TGTGCCAGCAGCCAATTCCGGTACCAAGAGACCCAGTACTTC. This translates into CASSQFRYQETQYF.

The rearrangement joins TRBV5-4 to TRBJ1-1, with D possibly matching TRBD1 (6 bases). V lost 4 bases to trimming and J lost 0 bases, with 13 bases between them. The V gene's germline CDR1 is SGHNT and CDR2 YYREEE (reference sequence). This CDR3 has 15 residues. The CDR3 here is CASSTERGMNTEAFF. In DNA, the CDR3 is TGTGCCAGCAGCACTGAAAGGGGGATGAACACTGAAGCTTTCTTT. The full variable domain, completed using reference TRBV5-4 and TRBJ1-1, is ETGVTQSPTHLIKTRGQQVTLRCSSQSGHNTVSWYQQALGQGPQFIFQYYREEENGRGNFPPRFSGLQFPNYSSELNVNALELDDSALYLCASSTERGMNTEAFFGQGTRLTVV.

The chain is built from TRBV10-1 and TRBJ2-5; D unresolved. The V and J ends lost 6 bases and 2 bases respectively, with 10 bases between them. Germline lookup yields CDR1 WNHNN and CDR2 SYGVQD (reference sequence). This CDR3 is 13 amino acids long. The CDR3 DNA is TGCGCCAGCAGCCGATCACGGCAAGAGACCCAGTACTTC. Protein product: CASSRSRQETQYF.

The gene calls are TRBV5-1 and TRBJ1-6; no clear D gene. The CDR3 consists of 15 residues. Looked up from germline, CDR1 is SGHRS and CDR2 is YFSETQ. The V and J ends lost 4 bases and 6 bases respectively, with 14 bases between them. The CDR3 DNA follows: TGCGCCAGCAGCCGGGCGGGTGCTATTAATTCACCCCTCCACTTT. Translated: CASSRAGAINSPLHF.

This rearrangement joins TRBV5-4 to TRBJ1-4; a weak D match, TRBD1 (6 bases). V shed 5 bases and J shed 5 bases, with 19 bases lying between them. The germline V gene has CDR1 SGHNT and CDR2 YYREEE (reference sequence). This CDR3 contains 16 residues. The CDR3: CASSQGRGGGNEKLFF. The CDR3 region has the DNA TGTGCCAGCAGTCAGGGGAGGGGTGGCGGAAATGAAAAACTGTTTTTT.

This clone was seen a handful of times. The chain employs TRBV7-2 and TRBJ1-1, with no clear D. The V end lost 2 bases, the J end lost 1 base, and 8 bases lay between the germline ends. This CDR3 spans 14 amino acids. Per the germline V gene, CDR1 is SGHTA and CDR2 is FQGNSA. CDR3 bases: TGTGCCAGCAGCTTAAGCGGTGAGAACACTGAAGCTTTCTTT. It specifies CASSLSGENTEAFF.

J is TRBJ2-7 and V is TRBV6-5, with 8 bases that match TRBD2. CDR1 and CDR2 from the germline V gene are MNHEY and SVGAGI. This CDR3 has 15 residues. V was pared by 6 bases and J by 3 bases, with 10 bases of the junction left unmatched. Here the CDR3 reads CASRGKAGGLYEQYF. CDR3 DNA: TGTGCCAGCAGGGGAAAGGCGGGAGGTCTCTACGAGCAGTACTTC.

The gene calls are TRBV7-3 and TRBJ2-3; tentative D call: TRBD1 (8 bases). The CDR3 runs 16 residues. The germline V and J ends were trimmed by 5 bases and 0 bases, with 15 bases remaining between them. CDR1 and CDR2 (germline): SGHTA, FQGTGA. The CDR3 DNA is TGTGCCAGCAGCCCACAGGGGGGGTTTAGCACAGATACGCAGTATTTT. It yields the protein CASSPQGGFSTDTQYF.

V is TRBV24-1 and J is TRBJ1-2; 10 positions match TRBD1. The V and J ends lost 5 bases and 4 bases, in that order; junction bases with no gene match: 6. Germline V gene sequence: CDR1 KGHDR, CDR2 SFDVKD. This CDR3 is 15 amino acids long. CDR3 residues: CATSGDRGSGYGYTF. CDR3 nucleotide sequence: TGTGCCACCAGTGGGGACAGGGGATCGGGCTATGGCTACACCTTC.

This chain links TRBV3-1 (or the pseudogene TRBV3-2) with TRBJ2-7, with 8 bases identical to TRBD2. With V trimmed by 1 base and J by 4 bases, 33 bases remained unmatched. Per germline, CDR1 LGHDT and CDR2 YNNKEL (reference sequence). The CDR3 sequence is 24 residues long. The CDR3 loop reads CASSQGFLGLRGGPKRGGFYEQYV. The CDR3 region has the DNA TGTGCCAGCAGCCAAGGATTCCTTGGACTACGGGGAGGGCCTAAACGGGGGGGCTTTTACGAGCAGTACGTC.

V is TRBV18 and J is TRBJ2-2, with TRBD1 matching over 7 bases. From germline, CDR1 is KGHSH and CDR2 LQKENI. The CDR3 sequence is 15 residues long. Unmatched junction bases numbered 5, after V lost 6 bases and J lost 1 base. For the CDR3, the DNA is TGTGCCAGCTCCTCCGGGACAGTGAACACCGGGGAGCTGTTTTTT. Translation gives CASSSGTVNTGELFF.

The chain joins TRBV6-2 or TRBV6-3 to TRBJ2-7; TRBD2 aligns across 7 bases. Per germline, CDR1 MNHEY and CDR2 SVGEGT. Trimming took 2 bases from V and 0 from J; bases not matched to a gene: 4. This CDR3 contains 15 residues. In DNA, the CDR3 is TGTGCCAGCAGTTACAGGTCTAGCGGCTCCTACGAGCAGTACTTC. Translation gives CASSYRSSGSYEQYF.

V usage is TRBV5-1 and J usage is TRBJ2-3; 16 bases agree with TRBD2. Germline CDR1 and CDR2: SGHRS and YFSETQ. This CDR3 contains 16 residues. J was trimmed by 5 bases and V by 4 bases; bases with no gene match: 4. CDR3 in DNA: TGCGCCAGCAGCACAGGGACTAGCGGGAGGGTAGATACGCAGTATTTT. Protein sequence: CASSTGTSGRVDTQYF.

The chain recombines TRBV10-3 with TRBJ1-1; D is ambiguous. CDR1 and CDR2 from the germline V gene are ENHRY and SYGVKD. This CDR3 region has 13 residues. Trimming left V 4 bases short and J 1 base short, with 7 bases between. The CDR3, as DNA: TGTGCCATCAGTGCAACGGGGAACACTGAAGCTTTCTTT. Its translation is CAISATGNTEAFF.

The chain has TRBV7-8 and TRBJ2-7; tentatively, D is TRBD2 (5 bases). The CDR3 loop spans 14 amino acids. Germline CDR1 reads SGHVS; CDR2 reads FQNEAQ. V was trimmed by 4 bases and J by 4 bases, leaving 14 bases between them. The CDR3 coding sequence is TGTGCCAGCAGCTCCCGCGGGCCCTGGTACGAGCAGTACTTC. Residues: CASSSRGPWYEQYF. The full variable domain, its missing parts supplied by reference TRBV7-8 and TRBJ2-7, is GAGVSQSPRYKVAKRGQDVALRCDPISGHVSLFWYQQALGQGPEFLTYFQNEAQLDKSGLPSDRFFAERPEGSVSTLKIQRTQQEDSAVYLCASSSRGPWYEQYFGPGTRLTVT.

Here the CDR3 reads CASSYSAGPGEKLFF. The CDR3, as DNA: TGTGCCAGCAGTTACTCGGCAGGGCCAGGTGAAAAACTGTTTTTT. The chain joins TRBV6-5 to TRBJ1-4, with D maybe TRBD1 (5 bases). CDR1 is MNHEY, CDR2 SVGAGI, per germline. This CDR3 is 15 amino acids long. V was clipped by 0 bases and J by 7 bases, with 12 bases between them.

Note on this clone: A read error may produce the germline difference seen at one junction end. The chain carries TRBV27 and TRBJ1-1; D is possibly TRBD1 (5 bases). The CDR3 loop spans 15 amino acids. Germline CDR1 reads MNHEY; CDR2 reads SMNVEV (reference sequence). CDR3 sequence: CASSLSGGENTEAFF. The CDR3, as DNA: TGTGCCAGCAGTCTATCCGGGGGGGAGAACACTGAAGCTTTCTTT.

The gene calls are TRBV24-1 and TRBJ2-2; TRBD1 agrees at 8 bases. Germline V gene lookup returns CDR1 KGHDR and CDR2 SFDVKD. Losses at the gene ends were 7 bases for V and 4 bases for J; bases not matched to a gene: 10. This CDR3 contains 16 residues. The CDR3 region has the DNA TGTGCCACCAGCCAAGGACAGGGTTTGGGCACCGGGGAGCTGTTTTTT. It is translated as CATSQGQGLGTGELFF.

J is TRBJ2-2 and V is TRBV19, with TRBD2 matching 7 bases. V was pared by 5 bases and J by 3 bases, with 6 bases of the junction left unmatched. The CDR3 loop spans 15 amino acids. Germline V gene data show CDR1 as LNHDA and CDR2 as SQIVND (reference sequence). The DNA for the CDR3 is TGTGCCAGTAGTGGGGGGGAATGGGACACCGGGGAGCTGTTTTTT. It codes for CASSGGEWDTGELFF.

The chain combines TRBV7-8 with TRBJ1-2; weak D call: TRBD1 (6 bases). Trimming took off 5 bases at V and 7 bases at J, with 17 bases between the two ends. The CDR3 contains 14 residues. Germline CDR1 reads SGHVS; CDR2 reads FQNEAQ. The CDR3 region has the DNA TGTGCCAGCAGCAGAGGGGGGACAATCGGTGGCTACACCTTC. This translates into CASSRGGTIGGYTF.

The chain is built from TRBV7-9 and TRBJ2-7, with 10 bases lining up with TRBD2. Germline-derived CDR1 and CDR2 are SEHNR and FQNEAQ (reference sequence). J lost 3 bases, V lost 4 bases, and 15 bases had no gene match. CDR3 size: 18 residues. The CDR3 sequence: CASSYYSTSGNPYYEQYF. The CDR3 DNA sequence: TGTGCCAGCAGCTATTATAGTACTAGCGGGAACCCTTACTACGAGCAGTACTTC. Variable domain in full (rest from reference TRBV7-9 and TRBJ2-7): DTGVSQNPRHKITKRGQNVTFRCDPISEHNRLYWYRQTLGQGPEFLTYFQNEAQLEKSRLLSDRFSAERPKGSFSTLEIQRTEQGDSAMYLCASSYYSTSGNPYYEQYFGPGTRLTVT.

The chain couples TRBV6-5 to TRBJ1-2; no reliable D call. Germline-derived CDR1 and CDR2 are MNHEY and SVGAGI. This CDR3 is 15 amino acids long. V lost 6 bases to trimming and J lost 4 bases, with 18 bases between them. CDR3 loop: CASSIGGRFFYGYTF. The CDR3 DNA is TGTGCCAGCAGCATTGGCGGTCGCTTTTTCTATGGCTACACCTTC.

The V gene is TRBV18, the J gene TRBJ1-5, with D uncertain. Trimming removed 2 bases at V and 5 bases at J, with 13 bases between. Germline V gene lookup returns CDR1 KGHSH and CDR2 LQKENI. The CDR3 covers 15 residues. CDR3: CASSPSRAGDQPQHF. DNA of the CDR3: TGTGCCAGCTCACCATCCCGAGCGGGTGATCAGCCCCAGCATTTT.

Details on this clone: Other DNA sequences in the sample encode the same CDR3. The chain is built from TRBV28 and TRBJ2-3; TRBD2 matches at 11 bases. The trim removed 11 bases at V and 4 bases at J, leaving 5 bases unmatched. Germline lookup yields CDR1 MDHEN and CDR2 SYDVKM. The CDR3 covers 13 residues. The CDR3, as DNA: TGTGCCGCCTATAGCGGGAGGGCAGATACGCAGTATTTT. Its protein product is CAAYSGRADTQYF.

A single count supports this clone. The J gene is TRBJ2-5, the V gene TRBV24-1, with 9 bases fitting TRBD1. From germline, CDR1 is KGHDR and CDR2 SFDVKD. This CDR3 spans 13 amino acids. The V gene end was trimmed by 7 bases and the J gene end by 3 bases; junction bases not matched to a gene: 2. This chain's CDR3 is CATRRDREETQYF. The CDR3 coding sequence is TGTGCCACCAGGAGGGACAGGGAAGAGACCCAGTACTTC.

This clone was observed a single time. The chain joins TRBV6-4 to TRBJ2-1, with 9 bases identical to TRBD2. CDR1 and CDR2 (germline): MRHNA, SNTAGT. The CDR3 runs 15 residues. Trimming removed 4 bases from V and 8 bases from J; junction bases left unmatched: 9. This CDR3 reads CASSGWLAGRDEQFF. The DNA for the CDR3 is TGTGCCAGCAGTGGCTGGCTAGCGGGAAGGGATGAGCAGTTCTTC.

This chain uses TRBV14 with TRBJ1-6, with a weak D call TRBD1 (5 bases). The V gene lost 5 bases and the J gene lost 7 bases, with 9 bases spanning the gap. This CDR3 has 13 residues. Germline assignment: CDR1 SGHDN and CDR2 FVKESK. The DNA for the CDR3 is TGTGCCAGCAGCTCGGACACAAATTCACCCCTCCACTTT. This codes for CASSSDTNSPLHF.

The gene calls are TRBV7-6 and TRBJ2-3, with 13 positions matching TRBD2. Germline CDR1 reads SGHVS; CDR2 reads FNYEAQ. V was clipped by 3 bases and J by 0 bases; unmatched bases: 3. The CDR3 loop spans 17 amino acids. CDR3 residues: CASSLTTSGGSTDTQYF. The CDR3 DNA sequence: TGTGCCAGCAGCTTGACGACTAGCGGGGGGAGCACAGATACGCAGTATTTT.